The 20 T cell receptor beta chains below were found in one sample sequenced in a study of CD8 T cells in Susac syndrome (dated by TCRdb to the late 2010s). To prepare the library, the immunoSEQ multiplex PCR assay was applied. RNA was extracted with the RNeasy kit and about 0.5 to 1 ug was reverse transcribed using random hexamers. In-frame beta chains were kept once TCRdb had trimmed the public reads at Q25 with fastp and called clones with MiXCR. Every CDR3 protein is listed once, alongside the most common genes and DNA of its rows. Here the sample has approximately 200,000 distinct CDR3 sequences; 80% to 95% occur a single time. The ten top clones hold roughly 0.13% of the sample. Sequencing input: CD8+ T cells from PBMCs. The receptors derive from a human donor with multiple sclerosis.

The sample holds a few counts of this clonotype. This CDR3 reads CAWRGLATYEQYF. The CDR3 DNA is TGTGCCTGGAGGGGACTAGCCACCTACGAGCAGTACTTC. The chain combines TRBV30 with TRBJ2-7, with 9 bases fitting TRBD2. J gave up 2 bases and V 3 bases, and 2 bases lay outside the gene matches. Germline CDR1 GTSNPN, CDR2 SVGIG (reference sequence). The length of the CDR3 is 13 residues.

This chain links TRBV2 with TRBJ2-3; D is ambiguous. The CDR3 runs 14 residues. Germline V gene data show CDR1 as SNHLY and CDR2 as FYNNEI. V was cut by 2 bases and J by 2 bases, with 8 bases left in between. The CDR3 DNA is TGTGCCAGCAGTGAAAAGGCCGACACAGATACGCAGTATTTT. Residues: CASSEKADTDTQYF.

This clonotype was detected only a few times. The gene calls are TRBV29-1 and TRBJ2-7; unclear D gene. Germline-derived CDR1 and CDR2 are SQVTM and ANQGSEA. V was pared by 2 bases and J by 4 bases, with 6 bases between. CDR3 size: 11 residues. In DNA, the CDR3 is TGCAGCGTTGAATTTGGGTACGAGCAGTACTTC. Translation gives CSVEFGYEQYF.

The CDR3 nucleotides read TGTGCCAGCTCCCTCGGACAGGGGGTTAGTGGCTACACCTTC. Its translation: CASSLGQGVSGYTF. The chain couples TRBV12-3 or TRBV12-4 to TRBJ1-2; 10 nucleotides agree with TRBD1. V lost 8 bases and J lost 7; bases outside the gene matches: 10. The CDR3 is made up of 14 amino acids.

CDR3 sequence: CAISDPDRPVNYGYTF. The CDR3 nucleotides are TGTGCCATCAGTGACCCTGACAGACCTGTTAACTATGGCTACACCTTC. V and J are TRBV10-3 and TRBJ1-2, with D possibly matching TRBD1 (5 bases). The ends were cut back, 3 bases at V and 1 base at J, with 15 bases in the middle. The CDR3 runs 16 residues. Germline-derived CDR1 and CDR2 are ENHRY and SYGVKD.

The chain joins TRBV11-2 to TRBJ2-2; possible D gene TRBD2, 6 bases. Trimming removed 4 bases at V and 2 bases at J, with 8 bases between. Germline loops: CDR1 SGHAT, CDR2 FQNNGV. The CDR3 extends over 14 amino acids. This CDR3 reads CASSWAGNTGELFF. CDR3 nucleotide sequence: TGTGCCAGCAGCTGGGCGGGAAACACCGGGGAGCTGTTTTTT.

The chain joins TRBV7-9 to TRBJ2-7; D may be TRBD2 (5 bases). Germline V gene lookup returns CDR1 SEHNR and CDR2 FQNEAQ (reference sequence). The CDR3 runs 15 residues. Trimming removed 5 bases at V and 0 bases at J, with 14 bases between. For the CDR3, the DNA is TGTGCCAGCAGCCCCCTAGCCCAATACTCCTACGAGCAGTACTTC. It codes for CASSPLAQYSYEQYF.

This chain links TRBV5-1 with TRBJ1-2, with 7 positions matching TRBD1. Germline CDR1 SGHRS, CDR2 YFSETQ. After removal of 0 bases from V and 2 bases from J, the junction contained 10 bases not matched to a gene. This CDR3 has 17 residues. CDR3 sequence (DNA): TGCGCCAGCAGCTTGGCCCCCCGGGCCAGGGGGAACTATGGCTACACCTTC. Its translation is CASSLAPRARGNYGYTF.

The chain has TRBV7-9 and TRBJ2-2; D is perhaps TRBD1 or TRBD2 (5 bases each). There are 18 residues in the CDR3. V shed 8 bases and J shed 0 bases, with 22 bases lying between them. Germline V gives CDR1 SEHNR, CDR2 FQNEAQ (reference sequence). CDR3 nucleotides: TGTGCCAGCGATATAACCCCGGGGCTTCCCGCGAACACCGGGGAGCTGTTTTTT. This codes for CASDITPGLPANTGELFF.

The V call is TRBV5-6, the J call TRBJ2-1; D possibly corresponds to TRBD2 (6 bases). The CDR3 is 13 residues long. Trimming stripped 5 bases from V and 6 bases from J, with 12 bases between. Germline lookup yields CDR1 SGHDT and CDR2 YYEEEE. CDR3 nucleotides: TGTGCCAGCAGTTACGTGGGGGGCAATGAGCAGTTCTTC. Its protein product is CASSYVGGNEQFF.

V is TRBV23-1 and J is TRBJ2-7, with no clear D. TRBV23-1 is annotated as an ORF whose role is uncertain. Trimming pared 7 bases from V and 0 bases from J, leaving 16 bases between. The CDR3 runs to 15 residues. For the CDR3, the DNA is TGCGCCAGCACCCCGGCCCCACAGAGCTCCTACGAGCAGTACTTC. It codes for CASTPAPQSSYEQYF.

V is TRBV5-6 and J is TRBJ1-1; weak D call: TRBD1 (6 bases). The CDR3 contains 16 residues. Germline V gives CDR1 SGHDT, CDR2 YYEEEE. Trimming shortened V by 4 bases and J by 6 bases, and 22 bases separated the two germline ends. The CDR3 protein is CASSRGGQTFTPEAFF. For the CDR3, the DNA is TGTGCCAGCAGCAGGGGAGGACAGACATTTACTCCTGAAGCTTTCTTT.

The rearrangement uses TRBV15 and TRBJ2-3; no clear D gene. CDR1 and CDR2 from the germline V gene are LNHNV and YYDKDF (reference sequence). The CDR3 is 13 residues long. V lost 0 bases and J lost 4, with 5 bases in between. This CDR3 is CATSRDWADTQYF. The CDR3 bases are TGTGCCACCAGCAGAGACTGGGCAGATACGCAGTATTTT.

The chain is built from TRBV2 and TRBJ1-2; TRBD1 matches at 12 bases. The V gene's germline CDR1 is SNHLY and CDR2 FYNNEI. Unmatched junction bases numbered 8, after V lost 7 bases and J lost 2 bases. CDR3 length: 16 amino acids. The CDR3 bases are TGTGCCAGCACCGCCGGGACAGGGGGCAGGAACTATGGCTACACCTTC. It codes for CASTAGTGGRNYGYTF.

The CDR3 sequence is CASSQPISPSLYNSPLHF. The CDR3 DNA reads TGCGCCAGCAGCCAACCGATCTCCCCTTCGCTCTATAATTCACCCCTCCACTTT. This chain links TRBV4-1 with TRBJ1-6; the D is unclear. Trimming cost V 2 bases and J 3 bases, with 17 bases left between them. Germline CDR1 is MGHRA and CDR2 is YSYEKL. This CDR3 region has 18 residues.

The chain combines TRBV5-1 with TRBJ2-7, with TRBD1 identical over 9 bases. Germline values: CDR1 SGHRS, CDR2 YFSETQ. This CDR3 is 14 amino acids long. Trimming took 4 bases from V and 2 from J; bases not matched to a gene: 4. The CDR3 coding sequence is TGCGCCAGCAGCGCCTACAGGGGGCCCTACGAGCAGTACTTC. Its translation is CASSAYRGPYEQYF.

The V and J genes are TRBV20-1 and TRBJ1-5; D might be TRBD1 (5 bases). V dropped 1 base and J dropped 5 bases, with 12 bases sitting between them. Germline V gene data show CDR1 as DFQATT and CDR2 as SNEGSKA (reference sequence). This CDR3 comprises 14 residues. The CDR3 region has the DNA TGCAGTGCTAGAGGCGGAGGGGCGGATCAGCCCCAGCATTTT. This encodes CSARGGGADQPQHF.

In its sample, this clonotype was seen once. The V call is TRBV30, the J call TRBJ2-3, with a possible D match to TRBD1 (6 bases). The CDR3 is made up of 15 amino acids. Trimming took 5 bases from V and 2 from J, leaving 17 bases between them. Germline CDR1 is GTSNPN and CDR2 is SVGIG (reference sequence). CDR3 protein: CAWGATDRITDTQYF. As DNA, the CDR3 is TGTGCCTGGGGGGCAACGGACAGAATCACAGATACGCAGTATTTT.

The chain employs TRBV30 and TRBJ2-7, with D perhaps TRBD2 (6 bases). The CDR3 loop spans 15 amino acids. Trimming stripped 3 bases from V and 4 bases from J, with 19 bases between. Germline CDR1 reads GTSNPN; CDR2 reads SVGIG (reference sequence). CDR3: CAWSEWLGLHYEQYF. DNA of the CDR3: TGTGCCTGGAGCGAATGGTTGGGACTCCATTACGAGCAGTACTTC. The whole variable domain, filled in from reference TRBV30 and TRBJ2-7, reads SQTIHQWPATLVQPVGSPLSLECTVEGTSNPNLYWYRQAAGRGLQLLFYSVGIGQISSEVPQNLSASRPQDRQFILSSKKLLLSDSGFYLCAWSEWLGLHYEQYFGPGTRLTVT.

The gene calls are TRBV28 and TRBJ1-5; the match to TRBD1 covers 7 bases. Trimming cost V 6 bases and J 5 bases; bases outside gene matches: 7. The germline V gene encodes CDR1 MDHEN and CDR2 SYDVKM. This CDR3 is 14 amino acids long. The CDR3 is CASSNDREDQPQHF. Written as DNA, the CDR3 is TGTGCCAGCAGCAATGACAGGGAGGATCAGCCCCAGCATTTT.